This T cell receptor (beta chain) appears in the sequencing data of a study of Tregs in tolerant kidney transplant recipients. Whole-study findings and limits: No direct test of biological reproducibility was done here. Expanding Tregs on activated donor B cells appeared to best identify donor-specific TCRbeta clones.

On this clone itself: Its matching antigen is unknown.

Libraries were prepared by immunoSEQ multiplex PCR; TCRdb keeps only in-frame clonotypes and omits some of them. The sample lists some 110,000 clones, around 91% seen once, with more than 0.45% in the top ten. This CDR3 spans 13 amino acids. Trimming took off 4 bases at V and 5 bases at J, with 12 bases between the two ends. The germline V gene encodes CDR1 SGHVS and CDR2 FNYEAQ. Thawed PBMCs were FACS-sorted into unstimulated CD4+CD25+CD127- regulatory T cells, CD4+CD25- non-regulatory cells, CD4 and CD8 cells. V usage is TRBV7-6 and J usage is TRBJ2-7; D perhaps matches TRBD2 (5 bases). The sample taken for sequencing was CD4+ T cells from blood. The receptor comes from a human donor in good health. The CDR3 nucleotides read TGTGCCAGCAGCTCGACACTAGTCAACGAGCAGTACTTC. Amino acid sequence: CASSSTLVNEQYF.